This T cell receptor (beta chain) was found in a study of cytomegalovirus exposure and HLA in healthy donors. Study-wide findings and caveats: In most subjects, TCR beta sequences reportedly gave accurate predictions of HLA-A and HLA-B alleles.

As regards this clone: As yet, its antigen is unknown.

Donors in the study were healthy people who gave bone marrow. The primer mix had 60 Vbeta and 13 Jbeta primers. The assay was immunoSEQ multiplex PCR, and TCRdb's table has in-frame clones only and misses some. The sample lists some 190,000 clones, approximately 81% occurring once. The source material was PBMCs. This receptor was identified in a boy under 10 years old in good health and CMV-seronegative.

The CDR3 DNA reads as TGTGCCAGCAGTGAACTTGCGGGCGTCAATGAGCAGTTCTTC. Encoded protein: CASSELAGVNEQFF. V is TRBV2 and J is TRBJ2-1; tentative D call: TRBD2 (5 bases). Germline V gene sequence: CDR1 SNHLY, CDR2 FYNNEI. The CDR3 length is 14 residues. Trimming stripped 2 bases from V and 6 bases from J, with 11 bases between.